At least ten counts were recorded for the clone carrying this T cell receptor (beta chain). Its antigen is undetermined. The junction had 8 bases not matched to a gene; V was cut back by 5 bases and J by 4 bases. The CDR3 runs 15 residues. Per the germline V gene, CDR1 is DFQATT and CDR2 is SNEGSKA (reference sequence). This sample was included in a study of T-cell reconstitution after alpha-beta-depleted transplantation in children. Study conclusions and caveats: Recipient T cells and thymic progenitors that survived were the source of the high TCRbeta diversity seen at day 60 in some patients. It was newly produced T cells that mostly accounted for T-cell counts and diversity one year after transplant. Several hundred expanded graft clones reportedly gave rise to the alpha-beta T cells present about two months after transplant.

Unique molecular identifiers were incorporated into the prepared TCRbeta library. Each CDR3 protein gets one entry after TCRdb re-called the PCR reads with MiXCR. The sample includes around 240,000 distinct CDR3 sequences, around 7.8% of them seen just once. The source of this sequence is a male patient between 5 and 17 years old who had a stem cell transplant for acute lymphoblastic leukemia, so the T cells may come from the graft donor. This specimen consisted of PBMCs, mostly from graft donor cells, obtained 180 days after TCRalphabeta/CD19-depleted stem cell transplant. The chain couples TRBV20-1 to TRBJ2-1, with 10 bases identical to TRBD2. CDR3 nucleotides: TGCAGTGCTGGAGGACTAGCGGTTATGTACAATGAGCAGTTCTTC. It specifies CSAGGLAVMYNEQFF.